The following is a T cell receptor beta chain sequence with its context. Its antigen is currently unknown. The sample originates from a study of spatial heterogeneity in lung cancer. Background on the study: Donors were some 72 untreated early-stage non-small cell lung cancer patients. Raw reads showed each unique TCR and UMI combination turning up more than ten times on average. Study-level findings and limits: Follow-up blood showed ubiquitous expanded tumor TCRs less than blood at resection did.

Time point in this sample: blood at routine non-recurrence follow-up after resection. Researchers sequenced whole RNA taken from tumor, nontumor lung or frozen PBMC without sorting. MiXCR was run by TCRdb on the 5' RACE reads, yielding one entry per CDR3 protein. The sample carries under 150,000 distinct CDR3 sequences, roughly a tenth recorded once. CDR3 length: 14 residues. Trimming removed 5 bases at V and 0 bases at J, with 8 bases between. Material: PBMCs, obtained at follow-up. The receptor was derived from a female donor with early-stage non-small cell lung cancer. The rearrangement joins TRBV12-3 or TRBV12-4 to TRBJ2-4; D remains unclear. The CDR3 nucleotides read TGTGCCAGCAGTCGTGACGAAGCCAAAAACATTCAGTACTTC. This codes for CASSRDEAKNIQYF.